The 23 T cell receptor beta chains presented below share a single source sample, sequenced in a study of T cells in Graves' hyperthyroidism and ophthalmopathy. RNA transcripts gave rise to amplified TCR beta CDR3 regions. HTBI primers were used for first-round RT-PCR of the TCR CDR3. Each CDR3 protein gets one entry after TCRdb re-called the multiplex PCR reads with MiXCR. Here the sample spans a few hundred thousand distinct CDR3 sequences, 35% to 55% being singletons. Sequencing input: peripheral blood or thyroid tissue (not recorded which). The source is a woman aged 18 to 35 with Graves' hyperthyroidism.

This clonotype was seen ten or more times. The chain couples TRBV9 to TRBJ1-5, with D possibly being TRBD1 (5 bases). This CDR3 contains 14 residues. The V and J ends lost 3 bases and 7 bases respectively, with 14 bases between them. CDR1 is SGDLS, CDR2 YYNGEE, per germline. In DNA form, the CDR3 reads TGTGCCAGCAGCGACTGGGGGGGTGGACAGCCCCAGCATTTT. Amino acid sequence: CASSDWGGGQPQHF. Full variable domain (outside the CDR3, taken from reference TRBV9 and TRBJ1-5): DSGVTQTPKHLITATGQRVTLRCSPRSGDLSVYWYQQSLDQGLQFLIQYYNGEERAKGNILERFSAQQFPDLHSELNLSSLELGDSALYFCASSDWGGGQPQHFGDGTRLSIL.

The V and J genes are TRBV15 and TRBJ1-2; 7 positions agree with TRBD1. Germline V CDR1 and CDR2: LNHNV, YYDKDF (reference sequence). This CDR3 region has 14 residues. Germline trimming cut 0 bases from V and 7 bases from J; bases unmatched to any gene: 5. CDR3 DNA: TGTGCCACCAGCAGAGAGGCAGGGGACAGTGGCTACACCTTC. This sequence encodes CATSREAGDSGYTF.

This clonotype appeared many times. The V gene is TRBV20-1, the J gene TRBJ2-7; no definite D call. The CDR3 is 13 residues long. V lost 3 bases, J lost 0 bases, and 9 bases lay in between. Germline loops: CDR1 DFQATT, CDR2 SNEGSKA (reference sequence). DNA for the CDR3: TGCAGTGCTAGCGCCCCAACCTCCTACGAGCAGTACTTC. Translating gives CSASAPTSYEQYF.

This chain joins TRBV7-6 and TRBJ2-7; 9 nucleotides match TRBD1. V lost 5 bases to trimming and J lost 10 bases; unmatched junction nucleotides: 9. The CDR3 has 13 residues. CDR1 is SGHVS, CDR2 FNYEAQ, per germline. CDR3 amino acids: CASSLGQGRDQYF. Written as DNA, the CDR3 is TGTGCCAGCAGCCTAGGACAGGGGAGGGACCAGTACTTC.

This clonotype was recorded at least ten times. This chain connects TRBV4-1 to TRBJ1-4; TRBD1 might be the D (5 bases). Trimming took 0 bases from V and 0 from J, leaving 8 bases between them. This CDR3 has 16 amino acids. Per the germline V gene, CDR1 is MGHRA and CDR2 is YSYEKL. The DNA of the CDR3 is TGCGCCAGCAGCCAAGATCCGACAGCAACTAATGAAAAACTGTTTTTT. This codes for CASSQDPTATNEKLFF.

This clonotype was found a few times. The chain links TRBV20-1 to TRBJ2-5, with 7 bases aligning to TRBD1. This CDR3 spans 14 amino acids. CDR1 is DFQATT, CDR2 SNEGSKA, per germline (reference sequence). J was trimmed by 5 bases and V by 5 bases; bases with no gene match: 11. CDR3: CSAHPDRPRETQYF. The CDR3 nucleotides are TGCAGTGCTCATCCGGACAGGCCCCGGGAGACCCAGTACTTC.

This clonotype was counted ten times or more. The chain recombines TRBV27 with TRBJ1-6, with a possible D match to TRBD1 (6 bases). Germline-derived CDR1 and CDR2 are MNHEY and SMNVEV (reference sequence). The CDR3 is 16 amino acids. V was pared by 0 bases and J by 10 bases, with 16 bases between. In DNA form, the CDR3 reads TGTGCCAGCAGTTTATCACGTCGGGACATCGGATCACCCCTCCACTTT. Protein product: CASSLSRRDIGSPLHF.

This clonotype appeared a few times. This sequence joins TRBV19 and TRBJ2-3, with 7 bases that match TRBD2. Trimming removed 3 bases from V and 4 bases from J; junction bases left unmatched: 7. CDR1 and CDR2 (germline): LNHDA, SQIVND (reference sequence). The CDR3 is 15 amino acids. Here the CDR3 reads CASSIGQGGADTQYF. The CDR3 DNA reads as TGTGCCAGTAGTATCGGCCAGGGAGGGGCAGATACGCAGTATTTT.

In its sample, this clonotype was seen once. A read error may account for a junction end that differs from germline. DNA of the CDR3: TGTGCCAGCAGCCCAACGGGAGGCAACCAAGAGGCCCAGTACTTC. This sequence encodes CASSPTGGNQEAQYF. The V call is TRBV5-8, the J call TRBJ2-5; 7 bases are a match to TRBD2. The germline gives CDR1 SGHTS, CDR2 YDEGEE. The CDR3 totals 15 residues.

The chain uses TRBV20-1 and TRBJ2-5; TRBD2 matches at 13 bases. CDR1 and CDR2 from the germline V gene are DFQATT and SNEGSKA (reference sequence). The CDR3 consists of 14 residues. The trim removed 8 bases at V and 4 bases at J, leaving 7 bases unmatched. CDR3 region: CSPTSGRAVETQYF. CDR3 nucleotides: TGCAGTCCTACTAGCGGGAGGGCCGTAGAGACCCAGTACTTC.

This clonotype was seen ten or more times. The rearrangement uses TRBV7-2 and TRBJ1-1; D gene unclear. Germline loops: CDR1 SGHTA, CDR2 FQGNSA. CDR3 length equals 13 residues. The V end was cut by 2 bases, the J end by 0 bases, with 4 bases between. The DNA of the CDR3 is TGTGCCAGCAGCTTACCAGTGAACACTGAAGCTTTCTTT. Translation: CASSLPVNTEAFF.

In nucleotides, the CDR3 is TGTGCCAGCGTGATGACAGGGGCCGGCTACACCTTC. Translation: CASVMTGAGYTF. The V gene is TRBV25-1, the J gene TRBJ1-2; 8 nucleotides match TRBD1. The CDR3 contains 12 residues. V lost 8 bases, J lost 8 bases, and 7 bases stayed unmatched. Germline lookup yields CDR1 MGHDK and CDR2 SYGVNS.

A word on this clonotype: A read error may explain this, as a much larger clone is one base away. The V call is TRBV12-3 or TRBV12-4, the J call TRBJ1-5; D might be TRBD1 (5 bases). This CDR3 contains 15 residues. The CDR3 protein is CASGQGTLSNQPLHF. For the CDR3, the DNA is TGTGCCAGCGGTCAGGGAACTCTTAGCAATCAGCCCCTGCATTTT.

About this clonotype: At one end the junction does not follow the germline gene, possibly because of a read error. This CDR3 is CATSDRTGELFF. In DNA form, the CDR3 reads TGTGCCACCAGTGACAGGACAGGGGAGCTGTTTTTT. The V call is TRBV2, the J call TRBJ2-2, with TRBD1 as a possible D gene (6 bases). The germline gives CDR1 SNHLY, CDR2 FYNNEI. The CDR3 has 12 residues. The full variable domain, rest sourced from reference TRBV2 and TRBJ2-2, is EPEVTQTPSHQVTQMGQEVILRCVPISNHLYFYWYRQILGQKVEFLVSFYNNEISEKSEIFDDQFSVERPDGSNFTLKIRSTKLEDSAMYFCATSDRTGELFFGEGSRLTVL.

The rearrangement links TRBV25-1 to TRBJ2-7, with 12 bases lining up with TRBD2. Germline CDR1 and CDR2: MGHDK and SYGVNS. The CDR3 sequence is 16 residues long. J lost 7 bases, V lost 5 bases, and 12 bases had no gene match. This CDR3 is CASSQGTSGRLGEQYF. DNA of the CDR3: TGTGCCAGCAGTCAGGGAACTAGCGGGAGGCTTGGAGAGCAGTACTTC.

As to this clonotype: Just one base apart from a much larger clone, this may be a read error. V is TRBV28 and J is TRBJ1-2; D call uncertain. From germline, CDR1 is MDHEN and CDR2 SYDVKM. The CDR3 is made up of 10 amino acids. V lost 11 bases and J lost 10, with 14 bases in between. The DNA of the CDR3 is TGTGCCGCATCCCTCGATGCCTACACCTTC. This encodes CAASLDAYTF.

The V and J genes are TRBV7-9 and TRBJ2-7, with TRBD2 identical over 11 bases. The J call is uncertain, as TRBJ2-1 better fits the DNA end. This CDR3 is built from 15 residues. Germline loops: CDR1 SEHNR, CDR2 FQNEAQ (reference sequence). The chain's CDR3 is CASSSTSGIGNEQFF. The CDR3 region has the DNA TGTGCCAGCAGCTCGACTAGCGGGATTGGCAATGAGCAGTTCTTC.

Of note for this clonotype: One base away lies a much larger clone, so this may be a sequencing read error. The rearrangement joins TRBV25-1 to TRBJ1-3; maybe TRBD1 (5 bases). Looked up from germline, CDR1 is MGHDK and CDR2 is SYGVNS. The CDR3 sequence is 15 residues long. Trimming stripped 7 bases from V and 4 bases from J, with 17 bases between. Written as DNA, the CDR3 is TGTGCCAGCAACTATTTGAGGGGAGGAGGAAACACCATATATTTT. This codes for CASNYLRGGGNTIYF.

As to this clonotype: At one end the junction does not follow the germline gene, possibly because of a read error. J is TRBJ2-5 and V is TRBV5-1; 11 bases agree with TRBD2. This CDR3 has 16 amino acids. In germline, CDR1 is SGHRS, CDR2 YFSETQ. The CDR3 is CASSLGGTSGEETQCF. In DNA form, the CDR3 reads TGCGCCAGCAGCTTGGGTGGGACTAGCGGAGAAGAGACCCAGTGCTTC.

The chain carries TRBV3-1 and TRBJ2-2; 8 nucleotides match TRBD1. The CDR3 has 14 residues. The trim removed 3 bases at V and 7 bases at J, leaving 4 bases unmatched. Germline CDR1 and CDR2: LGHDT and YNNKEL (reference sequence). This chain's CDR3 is CASSQRQGSGELFF. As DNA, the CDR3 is TGTGCCAGCAGCCAGAGACAGGGGAGCGGGGAGCTGTTTTTT.

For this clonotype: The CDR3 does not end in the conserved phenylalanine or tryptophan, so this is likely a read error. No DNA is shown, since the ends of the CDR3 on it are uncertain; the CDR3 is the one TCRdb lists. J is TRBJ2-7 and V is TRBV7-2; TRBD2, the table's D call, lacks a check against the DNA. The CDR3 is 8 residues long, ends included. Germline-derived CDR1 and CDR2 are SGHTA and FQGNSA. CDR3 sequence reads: CASSGWTS.

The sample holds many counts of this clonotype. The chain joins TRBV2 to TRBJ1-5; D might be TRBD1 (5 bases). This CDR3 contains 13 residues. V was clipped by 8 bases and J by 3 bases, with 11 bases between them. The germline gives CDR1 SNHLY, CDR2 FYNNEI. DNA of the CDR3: TGTGCCAGCTCCCGACAGAACAATCAGCCCCAGCATTTT. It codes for CASSRQNNQPQHF. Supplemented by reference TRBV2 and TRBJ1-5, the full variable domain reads EPEVTQTPSHQVTQMGQEVILRCVPISNHLYFYWYRQILGQKVEFLVSFYNNEISEKSEIFDDQFSVERPDGSNFTLKIRSTKLEDSAMYFCASSRQNNQPQHFGDGTRLSIL.

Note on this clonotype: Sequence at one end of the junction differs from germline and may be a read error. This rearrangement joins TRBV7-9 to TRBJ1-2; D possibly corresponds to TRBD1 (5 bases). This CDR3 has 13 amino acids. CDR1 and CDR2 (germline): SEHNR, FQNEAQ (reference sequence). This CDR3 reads CASSLQGDYGCTF. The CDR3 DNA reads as TGTGCCAGCAGCTTGCAGGGAGACTATGGCTGCACCTTC.